This TCR beta chain emerged from a study of blood T cell repertoires in COVID-19. Study-wide context: Sites across the United States, Italy and Spain contributed samples from acute and convalescent COVID-19.

Per germline, CDR1 SGHRS and CDR2 YFSETQ. The V gene end was trimmed by 4 bases and the J gene end by 1 base; junction bases not matched to a gene: 6. The CDR3 spans 16 residues. In Seattle, patients joined the study during active infection and were tracked longitudinally. Clones were sequenced by immunoSEQ multiplex PCR, and TCRdb holds only the in-frame ones, with some missing. The sample holds about 280,000 clones, less than 90% seen once. The chain employs TRBV5-1 and TRBJ2-3; 10 positions agree with TRBD1. This TCR derives from a woman in her sixties or seventies with COVID-19, enrolled during active disease. Material for sequencing was peripheral blood. CDR3 nucleotides: TGCGCCAGCAGCAAATCCGGGACAGGGGGCACAGATACGCAGTATTTT. Amino acids: CASSKSGTGGTDTQYF.